These 32 T cell receptor beta chains were sequenced from one sample in a study of CXCR3-negative and CXCR3-positive naive CD8 T cells. With UMI labels, 5' RACE was used to prepare the TRB cDNA libraries. TCRdb re-called the 5' RACE reads and catalogs CDR3 proteins one per entry, DNA excluded. This sample's table has some 99,000 distinct CDR3 sequences. For these TCRs, the target antigens are not known. Study-level findings and limits: TRB CDR3s were more hydrophobic in CXCR3-positive than in CXCR3-negative naive cells.

The sequencing input was naive CXCR3+ CD8+ T cells from blood. Subset in this sample: CD45RO-CCR7+CD27+CD95- naive CD8+ T cells expressing CXCR3 (TNR3+). The receptors shown here come from a human donor in good health. Some clones in this sample may be carry-over from other donors' samples.

V usage is TRBV7-2 and J usage is TRBJ2-7; the D call of TRBD1 rests on TCRdb alone, since no DNA is present to check it. CDR3 size: 15 residues. The germline V gene encodes CDR1 SGHTA and CDR2 FQGNSA. The CDR3 region is CASSLDWAGGIEQYF.

V is TRBV5-5 and J is TRBJ2-1; TCRdb's D call, TRBD2, is unchecked because there is no DNA. The germline CDR1 and CDR2 sequences are SGHKS and YYEKEE (reference sequence). The CDR3 is 14 amino acids. This CDR3 reads CASSFGLPQNEQFF.

The chain combines TRBV29-1 with TRBJ2-2; TCRdb reports TRBD2, a call that lacks DNA to check it against. The CDR3 consists of 22 residues. Germline CDR1 reads SQVTM; CDR2 reads ANQGSEA. The CDR3 protein is CSVERIAFGPGLAGPNTGELFF.

V is TRBV5-1 and J is TRBJ2-1; TCRdb's D call of TRBD2 is untestable without DNA. The CDR3 is 13 residues long. Germline loops: CDR1 SGHRS, CDR2 YFSETQ. The CDR3 region is CASSLDASVAGFF.

CDR3: CSVSQGSGNEQFF. The chain is built from TRBV29-1 and TRBJ2-1; TCRdb's D call, TRBD1, is unchecked because there is no DNA. This CDR3 region has 13 residues. In germline, CDR1 is SQVTM, CDR2 ANQGSEA.

The chain is built from TRBV12-3 or TRBV12-4 and TRBJ2-7; TCRdb's D call, TRBD1, is unchecked because there is no DNA. This CDR3 is 14 amino acids long. This CDR3 reads CASSLQGKDYEQYF.

The chain couples TRBV5-1 to TRBJ1-1. This CDR3 has 13 amino acids. The germline V gene encodes CDR1 SGHRS and CDR2 YFSETQ. The CDR3 protein is CASSLAMLREAFF.

This chain uses TRBV6-6 with TRBJ1-2. CDR3 length: 14 residues. CDR1 and CDR2 from the germline V gene are MNHNY and SVGAGI (reference sequence). CDR3 amino acids: CASSYSKAHYGYTF.

The chain joins TRBV4-1 to TRBJ1-5; the D call of TRBD1 rests on TCRdb alone, since no DNA is present to check it. Per the germline V gene, CDR1 is MGHRA and CDR2 is YSYEKL. The CDR3 runs 17 residues. The CDR3 is CASSQGLQGASNQPQHF.

The J gene is TRBJ1-6, the V gene TRBV7-6. The germline V gene encodes CDR1 SGHVS and CDR2 FNYEAQ. The CDR3 has 16 amino acids. CDR3: CASSLLENSYDSPLHF.

The rearrangement uses TRBV28 and TRBJ1-1; TCRdb picks TRBD1, but there is no DNA to check that call. This CDR3 is built from 15 residues. Germline V gene lookup returns CDR1 MDHEN and CDR2 SYDVKM. The CDR3 sequence: CASTTRGGTGTEAFF.

The chain links TRBV5-4 to TRBJ2-3; the TCRdb D gene call, TRBD1, has no DNA to confirm it. This CDR3 is 17 amino acids long. Germline CDR1 SGHNT, CDR2 YYREEE (reference sequence). The CDR3 here is CASSIGGGGTSTDTQYF. Using reference TRBV5-4 and TRBJ2-3 for the parts outside the CDR3, the full variable domain is ETGVTQSPTHLIKTRGQQVTLRCSSQSGHNTVSWYQQALGQGPQFIFQYYREEENGRGNFPPRFSGLQFPNYSSELNVNALELDDSALYLCASSIGGGGTSTDTQYFGPGTRLTVL.

The gene calls are TRBV7-9 and TRBJ2-3; TCRdb picks TRBD2, but there is no DNA to check that call. Per germline, CDR1 SEHNR and CDR2 FQNEAQ (reference sequence). The CDR3 contains 16 residues. The CDR3 loop is CASSETSGASTDTQYF.

The rearrangement links TRBV20-1 to TRBJ2-2; the D call of TRBD1 rests on TCRdb alone, since no DNA is present to check it. Germline loops: CDR1 DFQATT, CDR2 SNEGSKA (reference sequence). The CDR3 is 14 amino acids. The CDR3 sequence: CSASGGLNTGELFF.

The chain joins TRBV2 to TRBJ1-5. The V gene's germline CDR1 is SNHLY and CDR2 FYNNEI. The CDR3 extends over 17 amino acids. Here the CDR3 reads CASSGYLRAGSNQPQHF.

The chain employs TRBV6-5 and TRBJ2-1; the TRBD1 assignment by TCRdb is unverifiable without DNA. Per germline, CDR1 MNHEY and CDR2 SVGAGI. This CDR3 has 15 residues. The chain's CDR3 is CASSLNSDKDNEQFF.

V gene TRBV12-5 combines with J gene TRBJ1-1; the TCRdb D gene call, TRBD1, has no DNA to confirm it. This CDR3 region has 13 residues. CDR1 and CDR2 (germline): LGHNT, FRNRAP. CDR3: CASAPRGGTEAFF.

The chain employs TRBV19 and TRBJ2-1. Germline values: CDR1 LNHDA, CDR2 SQIVND (reference sequence). The CDR3 extends over 12 amino acids. The CDR3 reads CASSIGHNEQFF.

V gene TRBV7-2 combines with J gene TRBJ2-7; the D gene TCRdb calls, TRBD1, cannot be checked with no DNA. This CDR3 is 16 amino acids long. Germline assignment: CDR1 SGHTA and CDR2 FQGNSA. The CDR3 reads CASSFGGPEDSYEQYF.

The chain recombines TRBV4-2 with TRBJ1-1; with no DNA, the TCRdb D assignment of TRBD1 cannot be verified. CDR1 and CDR2 from the germline V gene are LGHNA and YNFKEQ. CDR3 size: 16 residues. The CDR3 sequence: CASSQVWGAGNTEAFF.

This chain joins TRBV14 and TRBJ2-1; the D gene TCRdb calls, TRBD2, cannot be checked with no DNA. Germline loops: CDR1 SGHDN, CDR2 FVKESK. The CDR3 loop spans 16 amino acids. The CDR3 protein is CASSQDLGLGYNEQFF.

V gene TRBV28 combines with J gene TRBJ2-1; as DNA is missing, the TRBD1 call by TCRdb cannot be tested. Per the germline V gene, CDR1 is MDHEN and CDR2 is SYDVKM. The CDR3 sequence is 15 residues long. CDR3 in amino acids: CASSERGRGNNEQFF.

The J gene is TRBJ2-3, the V gene TRBV28. CDR1 and CDR2 (germline): MDHEN, SYDVKM. The CDR3 spans 15 residues. This CDR3 reads CASSLGVGKTDTQYF.

The chain has TRBV28 and TRBJ2-2; TCRdb's assignment of TRBD2 cannot be checked, as there is no DNA. Germline V gives CDR1 MDHEN, CDR2 SYDVKM. This CDR3 has 15 amino acids. CDR3 loop: CASSRRGALPGELFF. The full variable domain, rest sourced from reference TRBV28 and TRBJ2-2, is DVKVTQSSRYLVKRTGEKVFLECVQDMDHENMFWYRQDPGLGLRLIYFSYDVKMKEKGDIPEGYSVSREKKERFSLILESASTNQTSMYLCASSRRGALPGELFFGEGSRLTVL.

The V call is TRBV29-1, the J call TRBJ2-7; TCRdb outputs TRBD2, but without DNA this stays unchecked. CDR3 size: 14 residues. Germline CDR1 is SQVTM and CDR2 is ANQGSEA. CDR3 region: CSVEDDSRTYEQYF.

This chain connects TRBV11-1 to TRBJ2-7; the D call of TRBD2 rests on TCRdb alone, since no DNA is present to check it. This CDR3 comprises 15 residues. Per the germline V gene, CDR1 is SGHAT and CDR2 is FQDESV (reference sequence). Here the CDR3 reads CASSGGTSGAYEQYF.

The chain combines TRBV29-1 with TRBJ2-3; TCRdb names TRBD1, which stays unverified in the absence of DNA. The CDR3 runs to 17 residues. Germline values: CDR1 SQVTM, CDR2 ANQGSEA. The CDR3 reads CSVAGTEVFDRIDTQYF.

V gene TRBV4-3 combines with J gene TRBJ2-2; TCRdb's D call, TRBD1, is unchecked because there is no DNA. Germline V CDR1 and CDR2: LGHNA, YSLEER. The CDR3 runs to 19 residues. CDR3 amino acids: CASSQDIGGTGGSGGELFF.

This chain links TRBV28 with TRBJ2-1; TCRdb outputs TRBD1, but without DNA this stays unchecked. The CDR3 length is 15 residues. CDR1 and CDR2 (germline): MDHEN, SYDVKM. This CDR3 reads CASSQRPPTYNEQFF.

The V gene is TRBV6-5, the J gene TRBJ1-5; TCRdb reports TRBD1, a call that lacks DNA to check it against. Germline values: CDR1 MNHEY, CDR2 SVGAGI. The CDR3 runs 13 residues. The CDR3 protein is CASSSRGGQPQHF.

The V gene is TRBV7-9, the J gene TRBJ1-1; TCRdb lists TRBD1, though no DNA is available to test this call. Per germline, CDR1 SEHNR and CDR2 FQNEAQ (reference sequence). The CDR3 consists of 14 residues. The CDR3 spells CASSAQSRGTEAFF.

This sequence joins TRBV19 and TRBJ2-7; without DNA, the TCRdb call of TRBD1 cannot be checked. The CDR3 runs 15 residues. Germline-derived CDR1 and CDR2 are LNHDA and SQIVND (reference sequence). This chain's CDR3 is CASSISGGSFYEQYF.